This TCR beta chain was captured by sequencing in a study of blood T cells in healthy people across ages (dated by TCRdb to about 2015). Regarding the complete study: In model experiments, template switching captured about one uniquely barcoded TCR beta cDNA molecule for every two T cells. Four age groups were formed from the donors: young (average approximately 15 years), middle-aged (approximately 40), aged (over 55) and long-lived (around 82). Two additional independent replicas of 1 million unique cDNA reads from the same blood draw were analyzed for two donors (one aged 18 to 30 and one aged 80 or older). To track age-related changes in TCR beta repertoire diversity, the study relied on deep sequencing normalized with unique cDNA molecular identifiers. To avoid experimental bias, donors of different ages were randomly spread across the sequencing lanes.

What the authors observed across the whole study: Observed TCR beta diversity per million T cells fell roughly linearly with age, and a significant reduction was already apparent by age roughly 40. There was a strong correlation between observed TCR beta diversity and the percentage of naive T cells measured by flow cytometry. Compared with the aged group, the long-lived group had more naive CD4+ T cells, fewer expanded clones and increased TCR diversity, suggesting age selection. Because the CMV infection status of the donors was unknown, age-related changes in expanded clonotypes may potentially have been confounded. Bulk unsorted PBMC profiling prevented conclusive comparison of naive and antigen-experienced compartments. Total diversity estimates from one million sequenced T cells were considered lower bounds and underestimates.

The CDR3, from cysteine to phenylalanine, totals 15 residues. Here the CDR3 DNA is all that survives: 45 bases in frame from base 1. Via the germline V gene (reference sequence), CDR1 is MNHEY and CDR2 SMNVEV. The trim is 3 bases for V and 1 base for J, with a gap of 12 bases between the germline ends. As to this clonotype: Its specific antigen is unknown. No base-level quality is on record; no much larger clone is a single base apart.

Library preparation employed 5' RACE. These reads were obtained on an Illumina HiSeq 2500. A second 7 to 11 cycle PCR used a sample-barcoded 5' primer and a J-beta primer mix. A unique molecular identifier was introduced onto each TCR beta cDNA molecule by a template-switch 5' adaptor carrying 12 random nucleotides. At least 3 million CDR3-containing paired-end reads were obtained from each sample. First-strand cDNA synthesis was performed from all RNA using the Mint cDNA synthesis kit, with priming by a TRBC-specific oligonucleotide. All cDNA was treated with uracil-DNA glycosylase and then went through a first 18-cycle PCR with the universal primers M1SS and BC2_uni_R. The study's processing was this. For normalization, 1 million high-quality reads, each with a distinct molecular identifier, were randomly selected from each sample. Reads with shared molecular identifiers were discarded instead of being binned into consensus sequences. MiTCR, run with a Q25 quality threshold and the strictest error-elimination algorithm, handled CDR3 identification, clonotype clustering and error correction. A nonparametric unseen species model using Euler transformation provided a lower-bound estimate of total TCR beta diversity. TCRdb ran its own pipeline on the public reads, namely fastp trimming at Q25 and MiXCR clone calling, and kept in-frame beta chains. Under each unique CDR3 protein, matching rows form one entry showing the most common genes and DNA. V and J calls and clone size were set by TCRdb, not the authors. This sample holds over 1.5 million distinct CDR3 sequences; about 49% were observed only once. About 2.1% of the sample is taken by the ten largest.

The donors were 40 or so Caucasian individuals from Russia, aged roughly 6 to 100 years, who were systemically healthy. Each donor gave roughly 9.5 milliliters of peripheral blood, collected into EDTA-treated Vacutainer tubes. Ficoll-Paque density-gradient centrifugation was used to isolate PBMCs, with at least 6.5 million per sample. Trizol reagent was used to extract total RNA from PBMCs, with at least 6 micrograms per sample. The percentages of naive CD45RAhigh/CD27high T cells were determined by flow cytometry on a PBMC aliquot from every donor. The receptor was isolated from a woman aged 40 to 49 in good health. Source material: blood. Recombination connected TRBV27 to TRBJ2-5; TRBD2 could be the D gene, as 6 bases match. The DNA is TGTGCCAGCAGTTTCTCCCGGGAGATCCAAGAGACCCAGTACTTC. The translation is CASSFSREIQETQYF.